The rows below give T cell receptor beta chains drawn from one sample of a study of T cell responses to AZD1222 COVID-19 vaccine. Assay: immunoSEQ multiplex PCR; the TCRdb copy retains only in-frame clones and omits some. The repertoire holds about 120,000 clones, with approximately 90% as singletons. The sequenced sample was peripheral blood, obtained on day 0 of AZD1222 vaccination. These receptors all stem from an adult in good health. Both conserved end residues are part of each CDR3. D genes are given only for firm matches. Rows may omit the clone size; those that give it use once, few, many or a size class.

V gene	J gene	clone size	D gene	CDR3 protein	CDR3 DNA
TRBV5-1	TRBJ2-3	-	-	CASSEFPDTQYF	TGCGCCAGCAGTGAGTTCCCAGATACGCAGTATTTT
TRBV7-9	TRBJ2-7	-	-	CASSSGQTYEQYF	TGTGCCAGCAGCTCTGGACAGACCTACGAGCAGTACTTC
TRBV7-9	TRBJ1-4	-	-	CASSRGTPNEKLFF	TGTGCCAGCAGCCGGGGAACCCCTAATGAAAAACTGTTTTTT
TRBV5-4	TRBJ1-1	once	-	CASSWGREAFF	TGTGCCAGCAGCTGGGGGCGTGAAGCTTTCTTT
TRBV28	TRBJ1-2	-	TRBD1	CASLGQGYGYTF	TGTGCCAGCCTGGGACAGGGCTATGGCTACACCTTC
TRBV6-2/TRBV6-3	TRBJ1-2	-	TRBD1	CASSPGTGVIFGYTF	TGTGCCAGCAGTCCGGGGACAGGGGTGATATTCGGCTACACCTTC
TRBV19	TRBJ1-2	-	TRBD1	CASRDRGNYGYTF	TGTGCCAGTAGGGACAGGGGCAACTATGGCTACACCTTC
TRBV27	TRBJ2-5	-	-	CASRRSGAYTQYF	TGTGCCAGCCGCAGGTCAGGGGCCTATACCCAGTACTTC
TRBV7-2	TRBJ2-5	-	TRBD1	CASSLGDRVGETQYF	TGTGCCAGCAGCTTAGGGGACAGGGTAGGAGAGACCCAGTACTTC
TRBV28	TRBJ1-5	-	-	CASSQGPRPRVMSNQPQHF	TGTGCCAGCAGTCAGGGCCCCCGCCCCAGGGTCATGAGCAATCAGCCCCAGCATTTT
TRBV7-8	TRBJ2-7	-	-	CASSLEWDAGEQYF	TGTGCCAGCAGCTTAGAATGGGACGCGGGTGAGCAGTACTTC
TRBV6-2/TRBV6-3	TRBJ2-1	-	TRBD1	CASSYPQTGGYLQNEQFF	TGTGCCAGCAGTTATCCCCAGACAGGGGGCTATCTACAGAATGAGCAGTTCTTC
TRBV6-2/TRBV6-3	TRBJ1-6	-	-	CASSDTAFPLHF	TGTGCCAGCAGTGATACAGCCTTTCCCCTCCACTTT
TRBV18	TRBJ1-2	once	-	CASSPRDPNYGYTF	TGTGCCAGCTCACCCCGGGACCCTAACTATGGCTACACCTTC
TRBV3-1/TRBV3-2	TRBJ1-2	-	-	CASSQIYGYTF	TGTGCCAGCAGCCAAATCTATGGCTACACCTTC
TRBV30	TRBJ1-2	-	TRBD1	CACAGTGDVGYTF	TGTGCCTGTGCCGGGACAGGGGACGTTGGCTACACCTTC
TRBV28	TRBJ2-7	-	-	CASSSRSYEQYF	TGTGCCAGCAGTTCAAGATCCTACGAGCAGTACTTC